This TCR beta chain was sequenced during a study of shared clonotypes between healthy human individuals. Across the whole study: CD8 memory received one plate per donor, CD8 naive two, CD4 memory three and CD4 naive three.

Concerning this clone: Its specificity is not known.

It was across several immunoSEQ plates that each subset's genomic DNA was evenly split. Produced via immunoSEQ multiplex PCR; TCRdb's table is partial and in-frame only. The sample shows 2 million to 3 million clones, 80% to 95% of them seen only once. Findings and caveats of the study: A handful of donors showed sharing of roughly 5% of naive CD4 clonotypes.

The V gene lost 5 bases and the J gene lost 6 bases, with 15 bases spanning the gap. The CDR3 totals 14 residues. CDR1 is SGHRS, CDR2 YFSETQ, per germline. HIV-negative, healthy adults without recent acute infections or vaccinations were the donors. This rearrangement joins TRBV5-1 to TRBJ2-1; D may match TRBD1 or TRBD2 (6 bases each). Sequencing input: naive CD4+ T cells from PBMCs. As to subset: CD45RA+ positively selected. This clonotype was sampled from a man aged 18 to 30 in good health. Some clones in this sample may be carry-over from other donors' samples. CDR3 DNA: TGCGCCAGCAGGGGGGGCCTAGAAACCAATGAGCAGTTCTTC. Amino acid sequence: CASRGGLETNEQFF.